A selection of T cell receptor beta chains follows, all from one sample in a study of T cells in Graves' hyperthyroidism and ophthalmopathy. TCRdb redid the calling of the multiplex PCR reads with MiXCR, one entry per CDR3 protein. The table has over 150,000 distinct CDR3 sequences, about 15% seen once; the top ten hold 40% to 65%. Sequenced sample: blood. The origin of the receptors is a woman aged 50 to 60 with Graves' hyperthyroidism. Each CDR3 is given with its conserved first and last residue.

V,CDR3
TRBV19,CASSWGDRATEAFF
TRBV11-2,CASSLAAEETQYF
TRBV18,CASSRGQGNNYGYTF
TRBV7-9,CASSLQLAGGYEQYF
TRBV19,CASTFQILSGANVLTF
TRBV12-3/TRBV12-4,CASSPQGGGEAFF
TRBV28,CASSEGWGQQFF
TRBV28,CASSLWEDRAGGYTF
TRBV28,CASSLGVGYGYTF
TRBV14,CASSPLAGGNTGELFF
TRBV6-1,CASRHRSSTDTQYF
TRBV9,CASSVAGVYPRGSYNEQFF
TRBV29-1,CSVRGVGVGTGELFF
TRBV20-1,CSLAGTSGRSPYNEQFF
TRBV29-1,CSPTVCNEKLFF
TRBV5-1,CASSEYNEQFF
TRBV2,CASRETFQETQYF
TRBV12-3/TRBV12-4,CASSLGQGAHMNTEAFF
TRBV24-1,CATSDPGEGDPGWTQYF
TRBV28,CASSKTSGIYNEQFF
TRBV7-9,CASSLELSPETQYF
TRBV5-1,CASSWTPGTGGTDTQYF
TRBV12-3/TRBV12-4,CASTQDSANQPQHF
TRBV11-3,CASSGGPGVDSPLHF
TRBV25-1,CASSAQTSGRGETQYF
TRBV5-5,CASSLGFGGDIDEQFF
TRBV5-1,CASSTRTGAMLPYEQYF
TRBV6-1,CASKPGRSSYEQYF